These 30 T cell receptor beta chains came from one sample sequenced in a study of shared clonotypes between healthy human individuals. Generated by immunoSEQ multiplex PCR, the TCRdb table keeps only in-frame clones and is missing some. There are 900,000 to 1,200,000 clones in the sample; around 82% occur only once, and 0.55% to 0.7% lies in the top ten. Sequenced sample: memory CD4+ T cells from PBMCs. Described subset: CD45RA-negative fraction. These TCRs come from a man in his late teens or twenties in good health. Some clones in this sample may be carry-over from other donors' samples.

The chain has TRBV6-6 and TRBJ1-6; 7 bases are a match to TRBD1. Germline assignment: CDR1 MNHNY and CDR2 SVGAGI (reference sequence). The CDR3 has 14 amino acids. The trim removed 2 bases at V and 7 bases at J, leaving 2 bases unmatched. For the CDR3, the DNA is TGTGCCAGCAGTTACCTGGACAGGAATTCACCCCTCCACTTT. Translated, it gives CASSYLDRNSPLHF.

The chain joins TRBV7-8 to TRBJ1-1; D is ambiguous. CDR1 is SGHVS, CDR2 FQNEAQ, per germline. V lost 0 bases to trimming and J lost 0 bases, with 5 bases between them. The CDR3 consists of 14 residues. CDR3 bases: TGTGCCAGCAGCTTAGCACAGTTGAACACTGAAGCTTTCTTT. This gives the protein CASSLAQLNTEAFF.

The V and J genes are TRBV5-1 and TRBJ2-2; 11 bases agree with TRBD2. The V gene end was trimmed by 1 base and the J gene end by 6 bases; junction bases not matched to a gene: 11. This CDR3 contains 18 residues. Germline CDR1 SGHRS, CDR2 YFSETQ. The CDR3 is CASSLSGVSSGRPGELFF. CDR3 nucleotide sequence: TGCGCCAGCAGCTTGAGTGGTGTTTCTAGCGGGAGGCCCGGGGAGCTGTTTTTT.

This chain joins TRBV15 and TRBJ1-4; TRBD1 might be the D (5 bases). Trimming cost V 4 bases and J 7 bases, with 16 bases left between them. There are 15 residues in the CDR3. CDR1 is LNHNV and CDR2 is YYDKDF in the germline V gene (reference sequence). This chain's CDR3 is CATSTLRGSGEKLFF. CDR3 bases: TGTGCCACCAGCACCCTCCGGGGGTCTGGTGAAAAACTGTTTTTT.

The V gene is TRBV5-1, the J gene TRBJ1-4; maybe TRBD1 (6 bases). Per the germline V gene, CDR1 is SGHRS and CDR2 is YFSETQ. The CDR3 contains 16 residues. V was shortened by 2 bases and J by 7 bases, with 18 bases between the two germline ends. CDR3 sequence: CASSLGTLEGGEKLFF. As DNA, the CDR3 is TGCGCCAGCAGCTTAGGGACCCTTGAAGGGGGTGAAAAACTGTTTTTT.

This rearrangement joins TRBV7-8 to TRBJ2-6; 11 bases map to TRBD1. The trim removed 7 bases at V and 1 base at J, leaving 9 bases unmatched. Germline V lookup: CDR1 SGHVS, CDR2 FQNEAQ. The CDR3 contains 18 residues. The CDR3, as DNA: TGTGCCAGCAACGGATGGACAGGGGGCTTTTCTGGGGCCAACGTCCTGACTTTC. Its translation: CASNGWTGGFSGANVLTF.

Of note for this clone: Mismatch with germline at one junction end may stem from a read error. The chain recombines TRBV28 with TRBJ2-1; D possibly corresponds to TRBD2 (5 bases). The CDR3 loop spans 14 amino acids. Per the germline V gene, CDR1 is MDHEN and CDR2 is SYDVKM. CDR3 protein: CASTLLGPEKEQFF. The CDR3, as DNA: TGTGCCAGCACTTTACTAGGGCCGGAAAAAGAGCAGTTCTTC.

The rearrangement uses TRBV19 and TRBJ1-3; D is perhaps TRBD1 (5 bases). Germline V lookup: CDR1 LNHDA, CDR2 SQIVND (reference sequence). The V end was cut by 5 bases, the J end by 1 base, with 12 bases between. The CDR3 totals 15 residues. The CDR3 DNA sequence: TGTGCCAGTAGTTTCACAGGTTCGTCTGGAAACACCATATATTTT. Translating it yields CASSFTGSSGNTIYF.

The chain couples TRBV15 to TRBJ2-5, with D possibly TRBD1 on 5 matching bases. Germline loops: CDR1 LNHNV, CDR2 YYDKDF (reference sequence). The CDR3 runs 14 residues. V was pared by 5 bases and J by 5 bases, with 15 bases between. CDR3 nucleotides: TGTGCCACCAGCCCAAGACAGCGTACGGAGACCCAGTACTTC. Translation: CATSPRQRTETQYF.

This clone has only a few counts. The chain carries TRBV5-8 and TRBJ2-1, with 10 bases fitting TRBD2. Germline CDR1 and CDR2: SGHTS and YDEGEE. This CDR3 is built from 17 residues. J was trimmed by 7 bases and V by 5 bases; bases with no gene match: 15. CDR3 protein: CASSAPSGRAYWNEQFF. The CDR3 nucleotides read TGTGCCAGCAGTGCCCCCAGCGGGAGGGCCTATTGGAATGAGCAGTTCTTC.

The chain combines TRBV28 with TRBJ1-2; TRBD1 is a possible D gene (6 bases). The CDR3 is 16 amino acids. The germline V and J ends were trimmed by 3 bases and 0 bases, with 14 bases remaining between them. CDR1 is MDHEN and CDR2 is SYDVKM in the germline V gene. CDR3 sequence (DNA): TGTGCCAGCAGTTTTCCAATTGACAGGCCTAACTATGGCTACACCTTC. Amino acid sequence: CASSFPIDRPNYGYTF.

The chain recombines TRBV20-1 with TRBJ1-1; D gene uncertain. Trimming cost V 2 bases and J 6 bases, with 7 bases left between them. This CDR3 is built from 11 residues. Germline loops: CDR1 DFQATT, CDR2 SNEGSKA (reference sequence). The CDR3 is CSARFGAEAFF. Here the CDR3 DNA reads TGCAGTGCTAGATTTGGCGCTGAAGCTTTCTTT.

This sequence joins TRBV5-1 and TRBJ2-3; D tentatively fits TRBD1 or TRBD2 (5 bases each). CDR1 and CDR2 (germline): SGHRS, YFSETQ. The CDR3 sequence is 15 residues long. Trimming pared 4 bases from V and 4 bases from J, leaving 16 bases between. The CDR3 loop is CASSPSPRGPDTQYF. CDR3 DNA sequence: TGCGCCAGCAGCCCGTCCCCCCGGGGCCCAGATACGCAGTATTTT.

The count of this clone is one. The gene calls are TRBV10-1 and TRBJ1-1; 8 nucleotides align to TRBD1. The CDR3 runs 12 residues. Germline V CDR1 and CDR2: WNHNN, SYGVQD (reference sequence). J lost 7 bases, V lost 4 bases, and 2 bases had no gene match. The CDR3 coding sequence is TGCGCCAGCAGTGGAGACAGGGGTGAAGCTTTCTTT. Translated, it gives CASSGDRGEAFF.

In this sample, this clone turned up a few times. The chain carries TRBV6-6 and TRBJ2-7, with TRBD2 identical over 7 bases. With 8 bases clipped from V and 4 bases from J, the junction kept 11 bases outside the gene matches. The CDR3 is 14 residues long. Germline V gene data show CDR1 as MNHNY and CDR2 as SVGAGI (reference sequence). This CDR3 is CASLDAGVGYEQYF. The CDR3 region has the DNA TGTGCCAGCCTAGACGCGGGAGTGGGTTACGAGCAGTACTTC.

This clone was detected only a few times. V gene TRBV28 combines with J gene TRBJ2-1; 12 nucleotides agree with TRBD2. CDR3 length: 14 residues. CDR1 MDHEN and CDR2 SYDVKM come from the germline V gene. The trim removed 6 bases at V and 15 bases at J, leaving 12 bases unmatched. CDR3 bases: TGTGCCAGCAGGCCTACGCCTAGCGGGAGGGTGGGGTTCTTC. Translation gives CASRPTPSGRVGFF. Full variable domain (remainder filled in from reference TRBV28 and TRBJ2-1): DVKVTQSSRYLVKRTGEKVFLECVQDMDHENMFWYRQDPGLGLRLIYFSYDVKMKEKGDIPEGYSVSREKKERFSLILESASTNQTSMYLCASRPTPSGRVGFFGPGTRLTVL.

The chain links TRBV2 to TRBJ2-7, with 9 nucleotides matching TRBD1. V dropped 5 bases and J dropped 3; count of bases not matched to a gene: 5. The CDR3 is 14 residues long. The germline V gene encodes CDR1 SNHLY and CDR2 FYNNEI. CDR3 region: CASSHGTGLYEQYF. The CDR3 bases are TGTGCCAGCAGTCACGGGACAGGGCTCTACGAGCAGTACTTC.

The chain carries TRBV7-2 and TRBJ1-2, with D perhaps matching TRBD1 (5 bases). Germline V CDR1 and CDR2: SGHTA, FQGNSA. CDR3 size: 17 residues. Trimming left V 0 bases short and J 4 bases short, with 18 bases between. This CDR3 reads CASSLALDPVGTYGYTF. The CDR3 DNA is TGTGCCAGCAGCTTAGCCCTAGACCCTGTGGGGACCTATGGCTACACCTTC.

CDR3 region: CASSAGTSGTDEQFF. The CDR3 DNA is TGTGCCAGCAGCGCCGGGACTAGCGGGACGGATGAGCAGTTCTTC. The V and J genes are TRBV9 and TRBJ2-1, with 13 bases fitting TRBD2. Trimming at V came to 3 bases and at J to 8 bases, leaving 5 bases not matched to a gene. Germline CDR1 reads SGDLS; CDR2 reads YYNGEE. The CDR3 is 15 residues long.

The V gene is TRBV18, the J gene TRBJ2-3; 9 bases are shared with TRBD2. The V and J ends lost 4 bases and 6 bases, in that order; junction bases with no gene match: 5. Germline-derived CDR1 and CDR2 are KGHSH and LQKENI. This CDR3 spans 14 amino acids. The CDR3 nucleotides are TGTGCCAGCTCACTGGGACTAGCTTCCGATACGCAGTATTTT. This encodes CASSLGLASDTQYF.

The sample holds one count of this clone. This chain links TRBV28 with TRBJ1-2; D not certain. Trimming removed 1 base from V and 0 bases from J, with 9 bases in between. From germline, CDR1 is MDHEN and CDR2 SYDVKM. This CDR3 contains 15 residues. The CDR3 region has the DNA TGTGCCAGCAGTTTATATGCCAGGACTAACTATGGCTACACCTTC. Its translation is CASSLYARTNYGYTF.

The CDR3 region is CASSRTASGANVLTF. The CDR3 region has the DNA TGTGCCAGCAGCCGGACAGCTTCTGGGGCCAACGTCCTGACTTTC. The V call is TRBV11-2, the J call TRBJ2-6, with a tentative D call TRBD1 (6 bases). The CDR3 is 15 amino acids. Germline V lookup: CDR1 SGHAT, CDR2 FQNNGV. Trimming removed 5 bases from V and 1 base from J, with 9 bases in between.

The V gene is TRBV4-1, the J gene TRBJ2-7; 10 bases line up with TRBD1. In germline, CDR1 is MGHRA, CDR2 YSYEKL. The junction had 11 bases not matched to a gene; V was cut back by 4 bases and J by 5 bases. The length of the CDR3 is 16 residues. In nucleotides, the CDR3 is TGCGCCAGCAGCCGAGACGCCGGGACAGGGGCCAACGAGCAGTACTTC. It is translated as CASSRDAGTGANEQYF.

The chain carries TRBV10-3 and TRBJ2-2, with D perhaps matching TRBD2 (5 bases). Looked up from germline, CDR1 is ENHRY and CDR2 is SYGVKD. The CDR3 has 14 amino acids. Trimming took off 4 bases at V and 6 bases at J, with 12 bases between the two ends. The CDR3 bases are TGTGCCATCAGTGTCGTACTAGACGCCGGGGAGCTGTTTTTT. Protein: CAISVVLDAGELFF.

The chain is built from TRBV30 and TRBJ2-4, with 7 positions matching TRBD2. V lost 4 bases, J lost 4 bases, and 1 base stayed unmatched. Germline V gene data show CDR1 as GTSNPN and CDR2 as SVGIG (reference sequence). This CDR3 has 12 residues. CDR3 DNA sequence: TGTGCCTGGACTAGCGGAAAAAACATTCAGTACTTC. Translation gives CAWTSGKNIQYF.

V gene TRBV2 combines with J gene TRBJ2-3; D is unclear. Trimming took 6 bases from V and 2 from J, leaving 12 bases between them. CDR1 and CDR2 from the germline V gene are SNHLY and FYNNEI. This CDR3 region has 14 residues. CDR3 sequence: CASRVPHPTDTQYF. The DNA of the CDR3 is TGTGCCAGCAGAGTCCCTCATCCCACAGATACGCAGTATTTT.

This chain connects TRBV7-9 to TRBJ1-1, with D possibly TRBD1 on 6 matching bases. The germline V gene encodes CDR1 SEHNR and CDR2 FQNEAQ (reference sequence). This CDR3 is 15 amino acids long. V was pared by 6 bases and J by 0 bases, with 14 bases between. The CDR3 loop reads CASSYRQALNTEAFF. CDR3 coding DNA: TGTGCCAGCAGTTATCGACAGGCCTTGAACACTGAAGCTTTCTTT.

The chain combines TRBV7-3 with TRBJ1-5; 8 bases are shared with TRBD1. The CDR3 has 17 residues. Germline assignment: CDR1 SGHTA and CDR2 FQGTGA. Trimming removed 1 base from V and 9 bases from J; junction bases left unmatched: 14. CDR3 protein: CASSLKYGGRGRGPQHF. CDR3 in DNA: TGTGCCAGCAGCTTAAAGTATGGGGGCAGGGGGCGAGGGCCCCAGCATTTT. The whole variable domain, remainder taken from reference TRBV7-3 and TRBJ1-5, is GAGVSQTPSNKVTEKGKYVELRCDPISGHTALYWYRQSLGQGPEFLIYFQGTGAADDSGLPNDRFFAVRPEGSVSTLKIQRTERGDSAVYLCASSLKYGGRGRGPQHFGDGTRLSIL.

The rearrangement uses TRBV4-1 and TRBJ1-3, with D perhaps matching TRBD1 (5 bases). V shed 0 bases and J shed 0 bases, with 12 bases lying between them. Germline V gives CDR1 MGHRA, CDR2 YSYEKL. The CDR3 length is 17 residues. The CDR3 DNA is TGCGCCAGCAGCCAAGACGGGGGAAGGAGCTCTGGAAACACCATATATTTT. Translated, it gives CASSQDGGRSSGNTIYF.

The chain is built from TRBV7-9 and TRBJ2-3; D is possibly TRBD1 (7 bases). Per the germline V gene, CDR1 is SEHNR and CDR2 is FQNEAQ (reference sequence). With 4 bases removed from V and 0 bases from J, the gap between germline ends came to 20 bases. The CDR3 length is 18 residues. The CDR3 spells CASSSLQGIGTSTDTQYF. The CDR3 nucleotides read TGTGCCAGCAGCTCCCTACAGGGGATAGGGACTAGCACAGATACGCAGTATTTT.